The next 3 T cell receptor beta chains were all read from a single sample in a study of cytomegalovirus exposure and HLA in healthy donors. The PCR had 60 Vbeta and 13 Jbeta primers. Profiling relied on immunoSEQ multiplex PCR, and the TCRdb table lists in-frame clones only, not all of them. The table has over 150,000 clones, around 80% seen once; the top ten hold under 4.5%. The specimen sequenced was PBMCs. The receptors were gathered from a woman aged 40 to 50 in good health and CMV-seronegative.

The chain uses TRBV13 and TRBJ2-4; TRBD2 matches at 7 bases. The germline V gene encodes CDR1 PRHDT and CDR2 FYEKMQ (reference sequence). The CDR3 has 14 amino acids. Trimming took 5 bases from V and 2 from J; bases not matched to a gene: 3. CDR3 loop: CASSQRDSKNIQYF. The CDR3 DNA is TGTGCCAGCAGCCAGCGGGATTCCAAAAACATTCAGTACTTC.

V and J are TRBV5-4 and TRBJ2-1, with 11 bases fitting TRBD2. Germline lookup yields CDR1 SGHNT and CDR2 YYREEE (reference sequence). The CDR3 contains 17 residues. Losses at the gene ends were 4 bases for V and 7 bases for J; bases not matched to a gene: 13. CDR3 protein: CASSQGVTSGGSNEQFF. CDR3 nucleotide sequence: TGTGCCAGCAGCCAGGGGGTTACTAGCGGGGGATCGAATGAGCAGTTCTTC.

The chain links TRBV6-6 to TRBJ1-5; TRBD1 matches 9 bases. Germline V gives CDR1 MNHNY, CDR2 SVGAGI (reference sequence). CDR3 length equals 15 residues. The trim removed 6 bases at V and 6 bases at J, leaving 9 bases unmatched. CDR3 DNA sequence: TGTGCCAGCAGCACCGGACAGGGGTGGGGTCAGCCCCAGCATTTT. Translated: CASSTGQGWGQPQHF.